A single T cell receptor beta chain is shown here with its context. The CDR3 is made up of 13 amino acids. Germline assignment: CDR1 SGHKS and CDR2 YYEKEE (reference sequence). TCRdb reprocessed the 5' RACE reads and reports one entry per CDR3 protein, with no DNA. The sample holds roughly 350,000 distinct CDR3 sequences. The data derive from a study of T cells expressing NK-cell markers. The rearrangement links TRBV5-5 to TRBJ1-1. This TCR was recovered from a man aged 18 to 70 in good health. The sample comprised blood T cells: a sorted CD56 or NKG2C T cell subset, CD4+ or CD8+ T cells, or bulk PBMC T cells (not recorded which). CDR3 loop: CASSPVGNAEAFF. Full variable domain (rest looked up from reference TRBV5-5 and TRBJ1-1): DAGVTQSPTHLIKTRGQQVTLRCSPISGHKSVSWYQQVLGQGPQFIFQYYEKEERGRGNFPDRFSARQFPNYSSELNVNALLLGDSALYLCASSPVGNAEAFFGQGTRLTVV.